The 25 T cell receptor beta chains given below trace back to one sample, sequenced in a study of blood T cell repertoires in COVID-19. The data were produced by immunoSEQ multiplex PCR, yet TCRdb's version contains in-frame clones alone and is incomplete. The sample has some 340,000 clones; more than 70% are singletons. The sample consisted of PBMCs or T cells enriched from blood (not recorded which). The source of these receptors is a woman aged 25 to 39 who had recovered from COVID-19.

This clone was seen a single time. This rearrangement joins TRBV5-1 to TRBJ1-2, with D possibly matching TRBD1 (5 bases). Germline V gene lookup returns CDR1 SGHRS and CDR2 YFSETQ. The CDR3 spans 13 residues. Deletions cut 1 base from V and 5 bases from J, with 9 bases between. The CDR3 is CASSLQGSYGYTF. In DNA form, the CDR3 reads TGCGCCAGCAGCTTGCAGGGAAGTTATGGCTACACCTTC.

The chain employs TRBV6-1 and TRBJ2-7; D remains ambiguous. The length of the CDR3 is 14 residues. In germline, CDR1 is MNHNS, CDR2 SASEGT. The V and J ends lost 3 bases and 5 bases respectively, with 14 bases between them. The CDR3 loop is CASSDDPGQDEQYF. The CDR3 region has the DNA TGTGCCAGCAGTGACGACCCCGGTCAGGACGAGCAGTACTTC.

The V and J genes are TRBV21-1 and TRBJ1-2. TRBV21-1 is a pseudogene. This CDR3 has 14 residues. CDR3 DNA sequence: TGTGCCAGCAGCAAAGGGGGGGCTAACTATGGCTACACCTTC. This translates into CASSKGGANYGYTF.

The genes are TRBV7-9 and TRBJ1-1; D possibly corresponds to TRBD1 (5 bases). The germline gives CDR1 SEHNR, CDR2 FQNEAQ (reference sequence). CDR3 length: 13 amino acids. Trimming took off 1 base at V and 5 bases at J, with 8 bases between the two ends. The CDR3, as DNA: TGTGCCAGCAGCTTAGGGGGCGCAACTGAAGCTTTCTTT. Translation: CASSLGGATEAFF.

This clone was observed a single time. The chain carries TRBV5-4 and TRBJ1-1, with D uncertain. The germline CDR1 and CDR2 sequences are SGHNT and YYREEE (reference sequence). There are 14 residues in the CDR3. Trimming left V 4 bases short and J 5 bases short, with 15 bases between. The CDR3 sequence is CASSSGSLGTEAFF. The CDR3 nucleotides are TGTGCCAGCAGCAGCGGCTCGCTCGGGACTGAAGCTTTCTTT. Based on the CDR3 plus reference TRBV5-4 and TRBJ1-1, the full variable domain is ETGVTQSPTHLIKTRGQQVTLRCSSQSGHNTVSWYQQALGQGPQFIFQYYREEENGRGNFPPRFSGLQFPNYSSELNVNALELDDSALYLCASSSGSLGTEAFFGQGTRLTVV.

DNA for the CDR3: TGCGCCAGCAGCTTGGAATCACAGATGAACACTGAAGCTTTCTTT. This codes for CASSLESQMNTEAFF. The chain joins TRBV5-1 to TRBJ1-1; D gene ambiguous. Trimming shortened V by 0 bases and J by 0 bases, and 9 bases separated the two germline ends. Germline assignment: CDR1 SGHRS and CDR2 YFSETQ. The CDR3 sequence is 15 residues long.

The chain recombines TRBV7-6 with TRBJ2-3, with 7 bases aligning to TRBD1. There are 16 residues in the CDR3. Trimming cost V 5 bases and J 2 bases; bases outside gene matches: 10. The germline V gene encodes CDR1 SGHVS and CDR2 FNYEAQ. The CDR3 coding sequence is TGTGCCAGCAGCCTAACAGGGGTTGCATTCACAGATACGCAGTATTTT. This gives the protein CASSLTGVAFTDTQYF.

The chain uses TRBV24-1 and TRBJ2-3; D is perhaps TRBD2 (6 bases). The length of the CDR3 is 16 residues. V was cut by 9 bases and J by 9 bases, with 27 bases left in between. Germline V gene lookup returns CDR1 KGHDR and CDR2 SFDVKD. The CDR3 DNA reads as TGTGCCACCCAGTCCGGGACTCCAGATTCCCCGGGGACGCAGTATTTT. This gives the protein CATQSGTPDSPGTQYF.

This chain joins TRBV9 and TRBJ2-2; 8 bases match TRBD1. J lost 4 bases, V lost 6 bases, and 11 bases had no gene match. Looked up from germline, CDR1 is SGDLS and CDR2 is YYNGEE. The CDR3 runs to 16 residues. CDR3 in amino acids: CASTELGDRLTGELFF. In DNA, the CDR3 is TGTGCCAGCACCGAATTAGGGGACAGGCTCACCGGGGAGCTGTTTTTT. The variable domain in full, with the rest retrieved from reference TRBV9 and TRBJ2-2, is DSGVTQTPKHLITATGQRVTLRCSPRSGDLSVYWYQQSLDQGLQFLIQYYNGEERAKGNILERFSAQQFPDLHSELNLSSLELGDSALYFCASTELGDRLTGELFFGEGSRLTVL.

The chain links TRBV5-1 to TRBJ1-1; D may be TRBD1 (6 bases). Trimming left V 4 bases short and J 2 bases short, with 12 bases between. The CDR3 loop spans 14 amino acids. Germline-derived CDR1 and CDR2 are SGHRS and YFSETQ. DNA of the CDR3: TGCGCCAGCAGCCCGGGACACACCAACACTGAAGCTTTCTTT. Protein: CASSPGHTNTEAFF.

This chain uses TRBV29-1 with TRBJ2-7; the D gene is possibly TRBD2 (7 bases). Trimming stripped 7 bases from V and 4 bases from J, with 23 bases between. The CDR3 runs to 15 residues. Germline CDR1 SQVTM, CDR2 ANQGSEA. The CDR3 region has the DNA TGCAGCGCCTACATGTTTGGGGGGGCAGGGTACGAGCAGTACTTC. It is translated as CSAYMFGGAGYEQYF.

The chain carries TRBV27 and TRBJ1-1, with 9 bases lining up with TRBD1. From germline, CDR1 is MNHEY and CDR2 SMNVEV (reference sequence). CDR3 length: 13 residues. J lost 6 bases, V lost 6 bases, and 5 bases had no gene match. CDR3 sequence reads: CASRRQGGSEAFF. The CDR3 nucleotides are TGTGCCAGCAGAAGACAGGGGGGATCTGAAGCTTTCTTT.

The gene calls are TRBV18 and TRBJ2-2, with 10 bases lining up with TRBD1. The J segment lost 3 bases and the V segment lost 0 bases, leaving 13 bases of the junction unmatched. The CDR3 totals 20 residues. CDR1 is KGHSH and CDR2 is LQKENI in the germline V gene. The chain's CDR3 is CASSPPRDRGLLGDTGELFF. DNA for the CDR3: TGTGCCAGCTCACCACCGCGGGACAGGGGACTGCTCGGGGACACCGGGGAGCTGTTTTTT. Combining the CDR3 with reference TRBV18 and TRBJ2-2 gives the whole variable domain NAGVMQNPRHLVRRRGQEARLRCSPMKGHSHVYWYRQLPEEGLKFMVYLQKENIIDESGMPKERFSAEFPKEGPSILRIQQVVRGDSAAYFCASSPPRDRGLLGDTGELFFGEGSRLTVL.

This clone was counted at least ten times. The chain links TRBV6-1 to TRBJ1-3; 9 positions match TRBD1. The CDR3 covers 15 residues. V was clipped by 3 bases and J by 6 bases; unmatched bases: 6. CDR1 and CDR2 from the germline V gene are MNHNS and SASEGT. The CDR3 loop reads CASSDGTGGVNTIYF. CDR3 sequence (DNA): TGTGCCAGCAGTGATGGTACAGGGGGCGTAAACACCATATATTTT.

The genes are TRBV7-2 and TRBJ2-7; 10 bases are shared with TRBD2. Germline values: CDR1 SGHTA, CDR2 FQGNSA. The CDR3 has 18 amino acids. Trimming at V came to 5 bases and at J to 4 bases, leaving 17 bases not matched to a gene. The CDR3 is CASSPPLRLAGVGYEQYF. CDR3 sequence (DNA): TGTGCCAGCAGCCCACCTTTGCGGCTAGCGGGGGTAGGGTACGAGCAGTACTTC.

The rearrangement uses TRBV28 and TRBJ1-1, with a tentative D call TRBD1 (5 bases). The germline V and J ends were trimmed by 3 bases and 4 bases, with 15 bases remaining between them. This CDR3 contains 15 residues. Germline V gene sequence: CDR1 MDHEN, CDR2 SYDVKM. CDR3 in amino acids: CASSLAYRWSTEAFF. The CDR3 coding sequence is TGTGCCAGCAGTTTGGCGTACAGGTGGTCCACTGAAGCTTTCTTT. Full variable domain (remainder filled in from reference TRBV28 and TRBJ1-1): DVKVTQSSRYLVKRTGEKVFLECVQDMDHENMFWYRQDPGLGLRLIYFSYDVKMKEKGDIPEGYSVSREKKERFSLILESASTNQTSMYLCASSLAYRWSTEAFFGQGTRLTVV.

A note on this clone: The sample contains more than one DNA sequence encoding this CDR3. V is TRBV6-5 and J is TRBJ1-1, with 7 bases identical to TRBD1. Losses at the gene ends were 6 bases for V and 5 bases for J; bases not matched to a gene: 6. This CDR3 comprises 13 residues. Looked up from germline, CDR1 is MNHEY and CDR2 is SVGAGI. For the CDR3, the DNA is TGTGCCAGCAGGTGGACAGGAGGAACTGAAGCTTTCTTT. It translates to CASRWTGGTEAFF.

V usage is TRBV28 and J usage is TRBJ2-2; 10 bases are shared with TRBD2. CDR1 and CDR2 (germline): MDHEN, SYDVKM. J lost 5 bases, V lost 3 bases, and 15 bases had no gene match. The CDR3 totals 19 residues. The CDR3: CASSLGWLAGAPGTGELFF. The CDR3 nucleotides read TGTGCCAGCAGTTTGGGGTGGCTAGCGGGGGCCCCTGGGACCGGGGAGCTGTTTTTT.

The CDR3 spells CASSYPGASGGTDTQYF. In DNA form, the CDR3 reads TGTGCCAGCAGTTACCCCGGAGCTAGCGGGGGCACAGATACGCAGTATTTT. The V call is TRBV6-2 or TRBV6-3, the J call TRBJ2-3; TRBD2 matches 9 bases. CDR1 and CDR2 from the germline V gene are MNHEY and SVGEGT. Trimming removed 2 bases from V and 1 base from J; junction bases left unmatched: 7. This CDR3 spans 17 amino acids.

V gene TRBV29-1 combines with J gene TRBJ2-7; no clear D. Trimming cost V 4 bases and J 4 bases, with 11 bases left between them. Germline V CDR1 and CDR2: SQVTM, ANQGSEA. This CDR3 is 12 amino acids long. The CDR3 here is CSVGTINYEQYF. DNA of the CDR3: TGCAGCGTTGGAACAATTAATTACGAGCAGTACTTC.

This rearrangement joins TRBV6-2 or TRBV6-3 to TRBJ1-6; D is undetermined. Trimming cost V 2 bases and J 14 bases, with 16 bases left between them. The CDR3 spans 14 residues. Germline CDR1 reads MNHEY; CDR2 reads SVGEGT. CDR3 nucleotide sequence: TGTGCCAGCAGTTACGGAGGTGGGCCCAGGACCCTCCACTTT. Residues: CASSYGGGPRTLHF.

J is TRBJ1-6 and V is TRBV5-1; D perhaps matches TRBD1 (5 bases). Between the trimmed V and J ends, which lost 4 bases and 13 bases, there was a span of 15 bases. Germline V lookup: CDR1 SGHRS, CDR2 YFSETQ. The CDR3 runs 13 residues. This CDR3 reads CASSPRDSGPLHF. Written as DNA, the CDR3 is TGCGCCAGCAGCCCCCGGGACTCCGGTCCCCTCCACTTT.

The CDR3 DNA follows: TGTGCCAGCAGCCCACCCTGGGACAGAGCCCCAGATACGCAGTATTTT. Amino acid sequence: CASSPPWDRAPDTQYF. The chain has TRBV7-9 and TRBJ2-3, with 7 bases matching TRBD1. With 5 bases clipped from V and 4 bases from J, the junction kept 12 bases outside the gene matches. The V gene's germline CDR1 is SEHNR and CDR2 FQNEAQ (reference sequence). The CDR3 sequence is 16 residues long.

The chain couples TRBV2 to TRBJ1-2; 8 bases fit TRBD1. V lost 7 bases, J lost 2 bases, and 12 bases stayed unmatched. The CDR3 covers 16 residues. Germline values: CDR1 SNHLY, CDR2 FYNNEI. This CDR3 is CASTEHPGGANYGYTF. The CDR3 nucleotides read TGTGCCAGCACAGAACATCCAGGGGGCGCAAACTATGGCTACACCTTC.

This clone occurred a few times. The chain couples TRBV28 to TRBJ1-2; no clear D. This CDR3 comprises 18 residues. Germline CDR1 reads MDHEN; CDR2 reads SYDVKM. V was clipped by 5 bases and J by 6 bases, with 28 bases between them. CDR3 sequence: CASSAPDGGRLFLHGYTF. DNA for the CDR3: TGTGCCAGCAGTGCCCCAGATGGAGGCAGACTATTTCTCCATGGCTACACCTTC.